This T cell receptor beta chain was recovered during a study of blood T cell repertoires in COVID-19. Study in general: Sample material is recorded as cDNA or gDNA derived from T cells, B-cell-depleted T cells, or PBMCs.

The study drew participants aged about 18 to 90 years from about two dozen US areas. Participant-reported clinical history was the basis for cohort assignment. Recovery among Cohort 3 donors was established by two negative PCRs, clearance, or symptom resolution. Sequenced by immunoSEQ multiplex PCR; TCRdb stores in-frame clones only, minus some. The sample includes over 150,000 clones, about 86% of them seen just once. The sample taken for sequencing was PBMCs or T cells enriched from blood (not recorded which). This TCR was recovered from a man in his fifties who had recovered from COVID-19.

CDR3 amino acids: CASSYLLGGYTF. The CDR3 DNA sequence: TGTGCCAGCAGTTACTTGCTTGGCGGCTACACCTTC. This chain connects TRBV6-2 or TRBV6-3 to TRBJ1-2; D gene ambiguous. Trimming removed 1 base at V and 8 bases at J, with 8 bases between. This CDR3 has 12 residues. Germline CDR1 and CDR2: MNHEY and SVGEGT.